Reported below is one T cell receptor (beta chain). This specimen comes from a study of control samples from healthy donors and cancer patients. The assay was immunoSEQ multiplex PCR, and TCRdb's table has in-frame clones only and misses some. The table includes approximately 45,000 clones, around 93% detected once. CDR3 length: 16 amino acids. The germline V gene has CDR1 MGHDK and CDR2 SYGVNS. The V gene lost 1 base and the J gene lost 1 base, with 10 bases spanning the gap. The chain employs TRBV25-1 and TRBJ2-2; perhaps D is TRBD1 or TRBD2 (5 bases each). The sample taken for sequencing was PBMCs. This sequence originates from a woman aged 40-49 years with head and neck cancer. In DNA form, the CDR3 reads TGTGCCAGCAGTGAATCTGGGGGACGGAACACCGGGGAGCTGTTTTTT. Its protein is CASSESGGRNTGELFF.